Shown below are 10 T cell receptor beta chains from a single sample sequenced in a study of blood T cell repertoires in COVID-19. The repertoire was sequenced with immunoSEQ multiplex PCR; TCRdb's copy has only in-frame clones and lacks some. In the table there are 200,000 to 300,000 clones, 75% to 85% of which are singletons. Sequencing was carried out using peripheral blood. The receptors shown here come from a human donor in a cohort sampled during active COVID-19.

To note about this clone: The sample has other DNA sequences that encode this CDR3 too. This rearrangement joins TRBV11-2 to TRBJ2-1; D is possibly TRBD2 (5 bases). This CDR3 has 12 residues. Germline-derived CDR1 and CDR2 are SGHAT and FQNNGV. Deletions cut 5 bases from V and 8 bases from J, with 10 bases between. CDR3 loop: CASSTQRDEQFF. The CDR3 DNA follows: TGTGCCAGCAGCACCCAGAGGGATGAGCAGTTCTTC.

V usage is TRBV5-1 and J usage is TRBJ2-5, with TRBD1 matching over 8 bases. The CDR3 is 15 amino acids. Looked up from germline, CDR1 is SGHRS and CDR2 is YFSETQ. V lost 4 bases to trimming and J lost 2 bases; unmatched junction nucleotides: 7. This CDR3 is CASSRQGQGQETQYF. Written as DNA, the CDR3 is TGCGCCAGCAGCCGCCAAGGACAGGGACAAGAGACCCAGTACTTC.

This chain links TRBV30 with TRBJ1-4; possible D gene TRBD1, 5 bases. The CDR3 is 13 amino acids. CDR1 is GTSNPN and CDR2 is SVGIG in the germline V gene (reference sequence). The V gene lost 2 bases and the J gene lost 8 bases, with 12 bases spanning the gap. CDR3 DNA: TGTGCCTGGAGTACTACCCCAGGGGAAAAACTGTTTTTT. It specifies CAWSTTPGEKLFF.

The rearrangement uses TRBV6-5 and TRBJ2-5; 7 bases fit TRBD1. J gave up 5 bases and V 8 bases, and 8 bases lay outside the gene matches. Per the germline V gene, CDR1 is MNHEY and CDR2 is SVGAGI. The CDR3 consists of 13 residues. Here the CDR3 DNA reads TGTGCCAGCGGGCCAGGGGGAGTGGAGACCCAGTACTTC. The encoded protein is CASGPGGVETQYF.

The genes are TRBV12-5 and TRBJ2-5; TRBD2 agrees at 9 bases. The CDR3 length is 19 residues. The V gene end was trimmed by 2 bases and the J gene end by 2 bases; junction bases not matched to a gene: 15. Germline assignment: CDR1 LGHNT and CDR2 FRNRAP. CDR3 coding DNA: TGTGCTAGTGGTTTGCCTTTAGGGGCTAGCGGGGCGTTACAAGAGACCCAGTACTTC. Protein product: CASGLPLGASGALQETQYF.

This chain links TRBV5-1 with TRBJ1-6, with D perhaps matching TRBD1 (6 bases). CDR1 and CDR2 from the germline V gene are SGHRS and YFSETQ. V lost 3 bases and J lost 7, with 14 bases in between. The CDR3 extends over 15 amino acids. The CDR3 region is CASSSEGGLNSPLHF. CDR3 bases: TGCGCCAGCAGCTCTGAGGGGGGGCTCAATTCACCCCTCCACTTT. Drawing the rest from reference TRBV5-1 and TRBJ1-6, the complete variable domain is KAGVTQTPRYLIKTRGQQVTLSCSPISGHRSVSWYQQTPGQGLQFLFEYFSETQRNKGNFPGRFSGRQFSNSRSEMNVSTLELGDSALYLCASSSEGGLNSPLHFGNGTRLTVT.

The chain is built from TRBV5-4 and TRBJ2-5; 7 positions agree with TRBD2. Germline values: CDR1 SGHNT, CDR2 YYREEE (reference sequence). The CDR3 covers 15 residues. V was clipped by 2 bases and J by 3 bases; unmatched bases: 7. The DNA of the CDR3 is TGTGCCAGCAGCTTAGGTTCTAGCGGAAAAGAGACCCAGTACTTC. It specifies CASSLGSSGKETQYF. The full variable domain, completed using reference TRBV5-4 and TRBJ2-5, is ETGVTQSPTHLIKTRGQQVTLRCSSQSGHNTVSWYQQALGQGPQFIFQYYREEENGRGNFPPRFSGLQFPNYSSELNVNALELDDSALYLCASSLGSSGKETQYFGPGTRLLVL.

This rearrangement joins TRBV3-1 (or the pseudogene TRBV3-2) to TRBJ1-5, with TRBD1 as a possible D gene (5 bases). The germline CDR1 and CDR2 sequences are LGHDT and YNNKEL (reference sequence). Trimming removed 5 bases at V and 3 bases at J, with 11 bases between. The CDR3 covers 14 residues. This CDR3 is CASSAGHLNQPQHF. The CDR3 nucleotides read TGTGCCAGCAGCGCCGGACACCTCAATCAGCCCCAGCATTTT.

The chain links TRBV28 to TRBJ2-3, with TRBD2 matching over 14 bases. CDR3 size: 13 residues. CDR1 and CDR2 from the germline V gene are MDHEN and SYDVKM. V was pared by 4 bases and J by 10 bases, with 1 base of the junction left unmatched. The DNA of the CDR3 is TGTGCCAGCAGTTCGGGACTAGCGGGAGCGCAGTATTTT. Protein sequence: CASSSGLAGAQYF.

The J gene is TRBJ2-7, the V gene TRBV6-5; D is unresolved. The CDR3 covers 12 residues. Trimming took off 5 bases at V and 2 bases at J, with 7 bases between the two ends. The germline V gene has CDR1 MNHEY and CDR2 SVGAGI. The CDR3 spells CASSTTAYEQYF. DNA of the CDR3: TGTGCCAGCAGTACGACTGCCTACGAGCAGTACTTC.